This T cell receptor (beta chain) was sequenced for a study of blood T cells in healthy people across ages. Study results and limitations: Roughly linear age-related decline in beta diversity appeared, significant by age approximately 40.

Germline V gene sequence: CDR1 SGHTA, CDR2 FQGTGA. CDR3 length: 15 residues. Deletions cut 2 bases from V and 3 bases from J, with 11 bases between. Sample-barcoded 5' priming and a J-beta primer mix drove a second PCR of 7 to 11 cycles. TCRdb ran MiXCR on the 5' RACE reads and lists one entry per CDR3 protein. This table has hundreds of thousands of distinct CDR3 sequences, over 40% appearing once. For this clonotype: No antigen is known for it.

The TCR originated in an elderly man in good health. The chain joins TRBV7-3 to TRBJ2-1, with D unclear. Sample: blood. CDR3 loop: CASSLSPSGYNEQFF. The CDR3 region has the DNA TGTGCCAGCAGCTTATCGCCTTCGGGCTACAATGAGCAGTTCTTC.